Presented here are 5 T cell receptor beta chains from one specimen sequenced in a study of sequential checkpoint blockade in melanoma. Generated by immunoSEQ multiplex PCR, the TCRdb table keeps only in-frame clones and is missing some. The table has around 15,000 clones, around half seen once. Treatment meaning: randomized to nivolumab then ipilimumab (arm A) or the reverse (arm B). The sample consisted of CD8+ T cells sorted from blood (inferred from file names), taken from a patient given nivolumab and ipilimumab in sequence. These receptors all come from a human donor with melanoma.

The chain uses TRBV28 and TRBJ2-1; a possible D gene is TRBD2 (6 bases). The CDR3 runs 17 residues. CDR1 and CDR2 from the germline V gene are MDHEN and SYDVKM. Trimming removed 3 bases at V and 0 bases at J, with 15 bases between. CDR3 nucleotides: TGTGCCAGCAGTTTCCCTTTAGCGGCGAGCTCCTACAATGAGCAGTTCTTC. This sequence encodes CASSFPLAASSYNEQFF.

V usage is TRBV7-9 and J usage is TRBJ1-1, with unresolved D. Germline V gene lookup returns CDR1 SEHNR and CDR2 FQNEAQ (reference sequence). This CDR3 has 13 amino acids. V shed 1 base and J shed 8 bases, with 11 bases lying between them. DNA of the CDR3: TGTGCCAGCAGCTTAGGTGAGAACAGAGAAGCTTTCTTT. It specifies CASSLGENREAFF.

V usage is TRBV11-2 and J usage is TRBJ1-1; D possibly corresponds to TRBD1 (5 bases). Germline V gene sequence: CDR1 SGHAT, CDR2 FQNNGV. V was pared by 6 bases and J by 0 bases, with 17 bases between. The CDR3 runs 16 residues. CDR3 sequence: CASRQSGGLLNTEAFF. The CDR3 DNA reads as TGTGCCAGCAGACAGTCGGGGGGACTCTTGAACACTGAAGCTTTCTTT.

The V gene is TRBV11-3, the J gene TRBJ2-3; 8 positions match TRBD1. Germline CDR1 and CDR2: SGHNT and YENEEA. Unmatched junction bases numbered 4, after V lost 5 bases and J lost 0 bases. The CDR3 is 15 residues long. The CDR3: CASSPDRGSTDTQYF. CDR3 sequence (DNA): TGTGCCAGCAGCCCCGACAGGGGTAGCACAGATACGCAGTATTTT.

The rearrangement uses TRBV9 and TRBJ2-1, with 7 bases fitting TRBD2. CDR3 length equals 15 residues. The V segment lost 2 bases and the J segment 3 bases; nucleotides outside the gene matches: 5. CDR1 SGDLS and CDR2 YYNGEE come from the germline V gene. The CDR3 reads CASSVGGDIYNEQFF. The CDR3 region has the DNA TGTGCCAGCAGCGTGGGGGGGGATATCTACAATGAGCAGTTCTTC.